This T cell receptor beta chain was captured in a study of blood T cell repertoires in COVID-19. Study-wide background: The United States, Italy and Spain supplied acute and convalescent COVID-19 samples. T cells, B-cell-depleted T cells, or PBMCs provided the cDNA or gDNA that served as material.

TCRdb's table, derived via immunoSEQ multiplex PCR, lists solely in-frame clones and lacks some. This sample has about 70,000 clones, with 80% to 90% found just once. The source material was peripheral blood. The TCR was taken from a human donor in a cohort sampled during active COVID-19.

The CDR3 bases are TGTGCCAGCAGTTCAACGACAGCCGAAAAACTGTTTTTT. The encoded protein is CASSSTTAEKLFF. The chain combines TRBV2 with TRBJ1-4; D possibly corresponds to TRBD1 (5 bases). Germline lookup yields CDR1 SNHLY and CDR2 FYNNEI. The V and J ends lost 5 bases and 8 bases respectively, with 12 bases between them. CDR3 length equals 13 residues.